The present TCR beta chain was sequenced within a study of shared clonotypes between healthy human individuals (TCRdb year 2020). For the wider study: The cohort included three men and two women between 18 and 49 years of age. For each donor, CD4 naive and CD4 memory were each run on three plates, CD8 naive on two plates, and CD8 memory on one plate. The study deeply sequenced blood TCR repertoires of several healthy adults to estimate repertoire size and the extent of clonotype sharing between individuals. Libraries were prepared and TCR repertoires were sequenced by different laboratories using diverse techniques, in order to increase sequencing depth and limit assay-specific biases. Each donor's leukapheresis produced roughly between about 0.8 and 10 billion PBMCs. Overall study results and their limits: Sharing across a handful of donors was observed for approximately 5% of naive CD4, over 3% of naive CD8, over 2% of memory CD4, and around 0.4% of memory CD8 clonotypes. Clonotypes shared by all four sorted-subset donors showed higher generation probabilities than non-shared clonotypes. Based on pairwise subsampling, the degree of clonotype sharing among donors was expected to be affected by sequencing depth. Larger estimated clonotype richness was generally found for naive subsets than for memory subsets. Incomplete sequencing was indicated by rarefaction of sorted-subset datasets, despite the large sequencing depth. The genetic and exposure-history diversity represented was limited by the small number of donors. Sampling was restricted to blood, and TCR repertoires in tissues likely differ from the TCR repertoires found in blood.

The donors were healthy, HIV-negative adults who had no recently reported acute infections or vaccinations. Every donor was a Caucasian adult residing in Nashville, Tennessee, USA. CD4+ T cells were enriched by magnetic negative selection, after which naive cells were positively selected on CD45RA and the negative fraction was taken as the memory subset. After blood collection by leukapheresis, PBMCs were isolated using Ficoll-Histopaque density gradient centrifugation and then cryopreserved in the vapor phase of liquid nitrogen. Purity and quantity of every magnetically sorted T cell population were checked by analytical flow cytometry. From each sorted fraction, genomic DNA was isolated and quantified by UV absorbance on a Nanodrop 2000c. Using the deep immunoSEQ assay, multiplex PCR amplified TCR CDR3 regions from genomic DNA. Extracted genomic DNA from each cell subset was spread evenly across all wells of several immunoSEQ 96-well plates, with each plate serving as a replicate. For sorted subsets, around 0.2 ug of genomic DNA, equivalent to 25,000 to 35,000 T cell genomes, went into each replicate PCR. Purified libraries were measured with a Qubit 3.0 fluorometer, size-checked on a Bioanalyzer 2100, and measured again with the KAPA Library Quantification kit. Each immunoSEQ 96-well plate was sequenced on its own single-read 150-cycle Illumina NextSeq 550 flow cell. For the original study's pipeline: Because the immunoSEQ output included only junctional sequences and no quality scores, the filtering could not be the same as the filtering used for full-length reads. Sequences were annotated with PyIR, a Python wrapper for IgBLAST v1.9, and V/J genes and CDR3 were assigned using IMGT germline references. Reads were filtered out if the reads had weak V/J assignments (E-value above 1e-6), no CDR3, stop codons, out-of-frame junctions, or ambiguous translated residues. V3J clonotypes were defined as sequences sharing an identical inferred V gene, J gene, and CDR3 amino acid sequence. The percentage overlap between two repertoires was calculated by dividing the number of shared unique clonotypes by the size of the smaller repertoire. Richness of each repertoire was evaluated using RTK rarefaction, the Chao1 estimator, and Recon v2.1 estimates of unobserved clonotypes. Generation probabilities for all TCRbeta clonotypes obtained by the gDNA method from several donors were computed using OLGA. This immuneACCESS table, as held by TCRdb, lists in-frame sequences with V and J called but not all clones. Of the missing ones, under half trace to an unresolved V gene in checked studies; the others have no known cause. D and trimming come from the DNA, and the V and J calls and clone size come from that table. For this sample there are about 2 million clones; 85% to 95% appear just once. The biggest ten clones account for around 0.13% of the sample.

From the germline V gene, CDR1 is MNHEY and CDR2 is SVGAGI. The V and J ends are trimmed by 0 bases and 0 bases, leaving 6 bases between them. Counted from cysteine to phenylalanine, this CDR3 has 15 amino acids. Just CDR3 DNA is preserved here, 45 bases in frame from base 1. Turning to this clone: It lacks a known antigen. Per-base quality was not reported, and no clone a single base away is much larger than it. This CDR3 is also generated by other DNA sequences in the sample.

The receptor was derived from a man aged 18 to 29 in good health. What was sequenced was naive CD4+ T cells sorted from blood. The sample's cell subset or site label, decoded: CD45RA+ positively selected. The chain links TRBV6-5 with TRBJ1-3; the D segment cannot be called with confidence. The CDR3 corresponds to CASSYSSGSGNTIYF. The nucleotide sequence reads TGTGCCAGCAGTTACTCTTCAGGCTCTGGAAACACCATATATTTT.